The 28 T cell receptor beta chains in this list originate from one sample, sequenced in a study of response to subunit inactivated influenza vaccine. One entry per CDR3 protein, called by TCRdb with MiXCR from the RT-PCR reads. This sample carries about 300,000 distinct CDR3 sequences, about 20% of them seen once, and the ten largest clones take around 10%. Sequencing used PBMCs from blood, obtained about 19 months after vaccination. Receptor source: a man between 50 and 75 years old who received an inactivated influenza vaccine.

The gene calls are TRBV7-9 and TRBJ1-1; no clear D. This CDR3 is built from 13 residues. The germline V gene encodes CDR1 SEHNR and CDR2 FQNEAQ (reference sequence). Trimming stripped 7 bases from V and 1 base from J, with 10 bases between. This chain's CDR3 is CASTSSENTEAFF. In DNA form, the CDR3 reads TGTGCCAGCACCTCTTCAGAGAACACTGAAGCTTTCTTT.

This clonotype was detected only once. In DNA, the CDR3 is TGTGCCAGCCAGACAGCGGCGGGATTCTACAATGAGCAGTTCTTC. Translation: CASQTAAGFYNEQFF. The rearrangement uses TRBV12-3 or TRBV12-4 and TRBJ2-1; TRBD2 might be the D (6 bases). Trimming stripped 8 bases from V and 3 bases from J, with 17 bases between. This CDR3 has 15 amino acids.

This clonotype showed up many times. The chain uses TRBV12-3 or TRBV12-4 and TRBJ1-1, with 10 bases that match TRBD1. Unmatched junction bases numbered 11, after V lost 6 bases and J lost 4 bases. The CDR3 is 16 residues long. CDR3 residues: CASSRGQGDPATEAFF. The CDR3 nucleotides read TGTGCCAGCAGCCGTGGACAGGGGGACCCGGCCACTGAAGCTTTCTTT.

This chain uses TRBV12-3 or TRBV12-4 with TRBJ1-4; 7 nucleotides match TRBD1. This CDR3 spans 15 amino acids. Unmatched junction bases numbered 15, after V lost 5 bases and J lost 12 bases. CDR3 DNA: TGTGCCAGCAGTGACAGGGCCGGAGGTCTGGCGCAACTGTTTTTT. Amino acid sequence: CASSDRAGGLAQLFF.

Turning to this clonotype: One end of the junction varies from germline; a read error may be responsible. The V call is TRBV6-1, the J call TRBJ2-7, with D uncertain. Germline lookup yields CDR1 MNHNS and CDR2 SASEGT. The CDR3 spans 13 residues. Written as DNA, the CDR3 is TGTGCCAGCACCCCAGACACCTCCCACGAGCAGTACTTC. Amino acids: CASTPDTSHEQYF.

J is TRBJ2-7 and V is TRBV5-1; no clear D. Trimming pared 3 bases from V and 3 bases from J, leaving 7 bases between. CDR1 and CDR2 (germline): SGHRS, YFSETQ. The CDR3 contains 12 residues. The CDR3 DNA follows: TGCGCCAGCAGCTCAACAAACTACGAGCAGTACTTC. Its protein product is CASSSTNYEQYF.

CDR3 amino acids: CAIEQDANNEQFF. The DNA for the CDR3 is TGTGCCATCGAGCAGGATGCCAACAATGAGCAGTTCTTC. V is TRBV10-3 and J is TRBJ2-1; D is ambiguous. The germline CDR1 and CDR2 sequences are ENHRY and SYGVKD. This CDR3 contains 13 residues. V lost 8 bases and J 5 bases, leaving 13 bases between the germline ends.

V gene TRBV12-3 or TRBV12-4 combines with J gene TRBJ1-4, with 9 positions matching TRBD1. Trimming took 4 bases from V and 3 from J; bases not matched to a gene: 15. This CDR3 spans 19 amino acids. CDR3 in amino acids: CASSSYRGRIEDSNEKLFF. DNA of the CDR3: TGTGCCAGCAGTTCATACAGGGGGCGCATAGAAGATTCTAATGAAAAACTGTTTTTT.

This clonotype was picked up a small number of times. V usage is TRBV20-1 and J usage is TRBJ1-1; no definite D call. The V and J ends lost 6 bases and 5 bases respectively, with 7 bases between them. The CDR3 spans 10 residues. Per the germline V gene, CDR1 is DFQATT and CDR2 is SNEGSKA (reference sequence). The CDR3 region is CSAYGTEAFF. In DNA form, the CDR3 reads TGCAGTGCCTATGGAACTGAAGCTTTCTTT.

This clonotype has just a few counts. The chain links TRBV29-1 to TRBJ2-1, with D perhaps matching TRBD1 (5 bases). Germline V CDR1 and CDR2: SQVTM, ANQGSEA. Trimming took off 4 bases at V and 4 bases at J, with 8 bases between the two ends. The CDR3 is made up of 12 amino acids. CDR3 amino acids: CSVGYRYNEQFF. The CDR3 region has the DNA TGCAGCGTTGGTTACAGGTACAATGAGCAGTTCTTC.

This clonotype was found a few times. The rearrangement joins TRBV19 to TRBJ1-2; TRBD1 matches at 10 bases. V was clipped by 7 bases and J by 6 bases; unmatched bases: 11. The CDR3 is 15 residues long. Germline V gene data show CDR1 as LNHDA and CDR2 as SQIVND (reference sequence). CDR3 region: CASKRDRGSFDGYTF. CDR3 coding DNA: TGTGCCAGTAAAAGGGACAGGGGTTCTTTTGATGGCTACACCTTC.

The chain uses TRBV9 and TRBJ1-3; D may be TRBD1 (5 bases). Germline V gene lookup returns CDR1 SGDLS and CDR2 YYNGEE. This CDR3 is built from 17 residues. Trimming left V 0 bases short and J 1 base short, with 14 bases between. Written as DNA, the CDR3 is TGTGCCAGCAGCGTAGATCCGGACACTCTTTCTGGAAACACCATATATTTT. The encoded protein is CASSVDPDTLSGNTIYF.

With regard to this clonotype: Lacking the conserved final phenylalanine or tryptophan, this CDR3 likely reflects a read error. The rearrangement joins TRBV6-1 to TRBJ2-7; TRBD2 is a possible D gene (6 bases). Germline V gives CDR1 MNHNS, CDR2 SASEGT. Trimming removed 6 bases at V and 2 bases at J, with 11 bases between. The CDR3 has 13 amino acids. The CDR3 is CASSRGVTYEQYL. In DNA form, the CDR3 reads TGTGCCAGCAGCCGCGGGGTGACCTACGAGCAGTACTTA.

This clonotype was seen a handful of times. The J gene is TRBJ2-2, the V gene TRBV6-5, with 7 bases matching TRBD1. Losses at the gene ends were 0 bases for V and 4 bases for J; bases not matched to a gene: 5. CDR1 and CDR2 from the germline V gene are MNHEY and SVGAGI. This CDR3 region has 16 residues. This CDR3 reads CASSYSTGLSTGELFF. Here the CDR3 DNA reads TGTGCCAGCAGTTACTCGACAGGGTTGAGCACCGGGGAGCTGTTTTTT.

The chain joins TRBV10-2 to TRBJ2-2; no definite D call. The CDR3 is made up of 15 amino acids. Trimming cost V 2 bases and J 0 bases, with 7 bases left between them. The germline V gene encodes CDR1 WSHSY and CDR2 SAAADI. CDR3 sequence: CASSEQRPNTGELFF. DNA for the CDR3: TGCGCCAGCAGTGAGCAGCGCCCGAACACCGGGGAGCTGTTTTTT.

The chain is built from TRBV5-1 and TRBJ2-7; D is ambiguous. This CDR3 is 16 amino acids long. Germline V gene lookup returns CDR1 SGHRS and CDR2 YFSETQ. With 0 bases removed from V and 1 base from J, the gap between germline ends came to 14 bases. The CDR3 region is CASSLAVGRISYEQYF. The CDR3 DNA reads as TGCGCCAGCAGCTTGGCCGTCGGCAGGATTTCCTACGAGCAGTACTTC.

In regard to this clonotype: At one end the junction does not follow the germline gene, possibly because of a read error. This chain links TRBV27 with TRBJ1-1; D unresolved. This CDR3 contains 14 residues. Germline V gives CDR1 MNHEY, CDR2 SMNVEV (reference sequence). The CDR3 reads CTSSLAEVDTEAFF. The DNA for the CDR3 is TGCACCAGCAGCCTGGCCGAGGTAGACACTGAAGCTTTCTTT.

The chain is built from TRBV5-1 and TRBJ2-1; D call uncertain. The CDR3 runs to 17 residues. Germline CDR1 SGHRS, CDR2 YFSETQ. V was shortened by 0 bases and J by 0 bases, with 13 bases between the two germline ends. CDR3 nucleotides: TGCGCCAGCAGCTTGGGGGTTGGGCTACGCTCCTACAATGAGCAGTTCTTC. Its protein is CASSLGVGLRSYNEQFF.

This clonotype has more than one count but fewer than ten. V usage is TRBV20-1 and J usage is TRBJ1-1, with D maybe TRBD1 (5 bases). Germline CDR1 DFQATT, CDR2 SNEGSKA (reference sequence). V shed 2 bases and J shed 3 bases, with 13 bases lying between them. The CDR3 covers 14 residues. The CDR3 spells CSARTGPGDTEAFF. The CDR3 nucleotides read TGCAGTGCTAGAACCGGGCCGGGGGACACTGAAGCTTTCTTT.

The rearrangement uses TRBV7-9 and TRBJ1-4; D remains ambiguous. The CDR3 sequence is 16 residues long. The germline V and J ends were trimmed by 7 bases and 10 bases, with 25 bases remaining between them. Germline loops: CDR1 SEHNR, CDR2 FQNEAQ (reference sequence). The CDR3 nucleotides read TGTGCCAGCACCCTTGGGCGCCGGACGGGTTTCGGAAAACTGTTTTTT. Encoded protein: CASTLGRRTGFGKLFF.

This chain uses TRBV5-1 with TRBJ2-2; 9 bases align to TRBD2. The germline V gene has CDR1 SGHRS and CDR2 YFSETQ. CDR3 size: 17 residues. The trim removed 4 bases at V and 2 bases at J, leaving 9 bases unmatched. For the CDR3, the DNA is TGCGCCAGCAGCCCCGGGATAGCGGGGGTCAACACCGGGGAGCTGTTTTTT. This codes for CASSPGIAGVNTGELFF.

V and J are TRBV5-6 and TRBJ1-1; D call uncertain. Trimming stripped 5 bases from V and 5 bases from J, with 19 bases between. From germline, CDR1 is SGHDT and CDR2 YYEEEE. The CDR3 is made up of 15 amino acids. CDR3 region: CASRLSGRSNTEAFF. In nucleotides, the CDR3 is TGTGCCAGCAGACTCTCCGGGCGCTCAAATACTGAAGCTTTCTTT.

This chain's CDR3 is CASSLGTGMTEAFF. CDR3 nucleotides: TGTGCCAGCAGCTTAGGGACCGGGATGACTGAAGCTTTCTTT. V is TRBV7-9 and J is TRBJ1-1; D is unclear. The CDR3 runs to 14 residues. Trimming left V 1 base short and J 5 bases short, with 11 bases between. Looked up from germline, CDR1 is SEHNR and CDR2 is FQNEAQ (reference sequence). The whole variable domain, remainder taken from reference TRBV7-9 and TRBJ1-1, is DTGVSQNPRHKITKRGQNVTFRCDPISEHNRLYWYRQTLGQGPEFLTYFQNEAQLEKSRLLSDRFSAERPKGSFSTLEIQRTEQGDSAMYLCASSLGTGMTEAFFGQGTRLTVV.

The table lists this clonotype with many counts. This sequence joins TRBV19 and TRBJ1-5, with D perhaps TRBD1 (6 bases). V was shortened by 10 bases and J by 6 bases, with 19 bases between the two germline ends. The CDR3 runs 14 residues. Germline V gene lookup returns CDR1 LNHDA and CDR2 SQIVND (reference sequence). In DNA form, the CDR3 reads TGTGCCACCTCCTCGACAGGCGTGGGTCAGCCCCAGCATTTT. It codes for CATSSTGVGQPQHF.

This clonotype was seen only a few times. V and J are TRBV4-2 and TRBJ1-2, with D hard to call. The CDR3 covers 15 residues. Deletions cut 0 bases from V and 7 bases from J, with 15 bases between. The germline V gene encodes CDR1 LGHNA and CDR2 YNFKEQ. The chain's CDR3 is CASSQDSNGETGYTF. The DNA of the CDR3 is TGTGCCAGCAGCCAAGATAGTAACGGAGAAACTGGCTACACCTTC.

This CDR3 is CASSPWDRGLTEAFF. DNA for the CDR3: TGTGCCAGCAGCCCCTGGGACAGGGGGCTCACTGAAGCTTTCTTT. This chain connects TRBV5-4 to TRBJ1-1; 12 nucleotides match TRBD1. CDR3 length equals 15 residues. Germline V gene lookup returns CDR1 SGHNT and CDR2 YYREEE (reference sequence). V was clipped by 4 bases and J by 4 bases; unmatched bases: 5.

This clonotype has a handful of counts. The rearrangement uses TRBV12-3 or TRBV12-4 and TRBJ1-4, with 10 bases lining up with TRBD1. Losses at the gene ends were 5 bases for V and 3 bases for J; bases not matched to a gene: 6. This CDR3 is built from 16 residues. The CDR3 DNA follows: TGTGCCAGCAGTCCTGGGACAGGGGTTCCTAATGAAAAACTGTTTTTT. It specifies CASSPGTGVPNEKLFF.

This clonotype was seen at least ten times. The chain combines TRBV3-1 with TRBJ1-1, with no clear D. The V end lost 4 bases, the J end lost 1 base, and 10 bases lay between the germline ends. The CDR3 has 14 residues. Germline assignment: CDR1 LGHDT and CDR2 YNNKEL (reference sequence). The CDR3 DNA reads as TGTGCCAGCAGCCGACTGAGTACGAACACTGAAGCTTTCTTT. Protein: CASSRLSTNTEAFF.